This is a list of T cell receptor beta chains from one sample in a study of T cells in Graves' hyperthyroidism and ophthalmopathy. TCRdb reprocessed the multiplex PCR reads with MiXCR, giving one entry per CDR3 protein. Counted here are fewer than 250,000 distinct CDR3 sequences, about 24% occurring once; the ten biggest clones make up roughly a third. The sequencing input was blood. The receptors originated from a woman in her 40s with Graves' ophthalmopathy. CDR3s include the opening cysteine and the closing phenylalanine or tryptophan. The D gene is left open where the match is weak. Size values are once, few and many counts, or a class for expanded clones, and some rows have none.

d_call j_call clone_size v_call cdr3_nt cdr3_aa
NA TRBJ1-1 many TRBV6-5 TGTGCCAGCAGTCCATCTGTGGGGAACACTGAAGCTTTCTTT CASSPSVGNTEAFF
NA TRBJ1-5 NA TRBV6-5 TGTGCCAGCATTCTCGGTTCTCAGGGTCAGCCCCAGCATTTT CASILGSQGQPQHF
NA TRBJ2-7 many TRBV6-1 TGTGCCAGCAGGGACGCCGGCCACTACGGAGCGTACTTC CASRDAGHYGAYF
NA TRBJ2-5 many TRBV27 TGTGCCAGCAGTGCAGAGACCCAGTACTTC CASSAETQYF
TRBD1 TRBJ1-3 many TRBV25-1 TGTGCCAGCAAAGGGACAGGGTACACCATATATTTT CASKGTGYTIYF
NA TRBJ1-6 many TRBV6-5 TGTGCCAGCAGTTGGACGGATTCACCCCTCCACTTT CASSWTDSPLHF
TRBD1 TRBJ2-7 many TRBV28 TGTGCCAGCAGTTTCGGTTCGGGACAGGGTTATTTAGGGCAGTACTTC CASSFGSGQGYLGQYF
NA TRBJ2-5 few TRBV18 TGTGCCAGCTCACCAATAAGTAAAGAGACCCAGTACTTC CASSPISKETQYF
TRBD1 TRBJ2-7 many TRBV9 TGTGCCAGCAGCGTAGGAGTGACAGGGGACAAGAAGTACTTC CASSVGVTGDKKYF
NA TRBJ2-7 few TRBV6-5 TGTGCCAGCAGTTATTTACCGACAGTCAGCTCCTACGAGCAGTACTTC CASSYLPTVSSYEQYF
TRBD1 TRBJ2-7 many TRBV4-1 TGCGCCAGCAAACAGGGGGAGACCGCCTACGAGCAGTACTTC CASKQGETAYEQYF
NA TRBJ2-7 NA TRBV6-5 TGTGCCAGCAGTTACTCTCTCGACAGCTCCTACGAGCAGTACTTC CASSYSLDSSYEQYF
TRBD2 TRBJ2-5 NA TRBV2 TGTGCCAGCAGGGGGACTAGCGGGCCCCAAGAGACCCAGTACTTC CASRGTSGPQETQYF
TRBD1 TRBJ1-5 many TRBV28 TGTGCCAGCAGTTCTCCGGACAGGACTAGCAATCAGCCCCAGCATTTT CASSSPDRTSNQPQHF
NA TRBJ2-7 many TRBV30 TGTGCCTGCGGAAATCAGGGGGGCGAGCAGTACTTC CACGNQGGEQYF
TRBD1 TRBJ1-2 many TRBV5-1 TGCGCCAGCAGCTTGACACAGGGGGGGTATGGCTACACCTTC CASSLTQGGYGYTF
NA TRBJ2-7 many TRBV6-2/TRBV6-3 TGTGCCAGCAGTCAATCCTACGAGCAGTACTTC CASSQSYEQYF
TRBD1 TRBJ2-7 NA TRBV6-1 TGTGCCAGCAGTATTGCAGGGGGATACGAGCAGTACTTC CASSIAGGYEQYF
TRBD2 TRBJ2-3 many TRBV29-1 TGCAGCGTTAGCGGGAGGAACACAGATACGCAGTATTTT CSVSGRNTDTQYF
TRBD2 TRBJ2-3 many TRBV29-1 TGCAGCGTCCCCCGGACTAGCGGACCTAGCACAGATACGCAGTATTTT CSVPRTSGPSTDTQYF
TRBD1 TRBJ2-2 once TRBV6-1 TGTGCCAGCACTCCGGACAGGAGGAACACCGGGGAGCTGTTTTTT CASTPDRRNTGELFF
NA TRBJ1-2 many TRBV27 TGTGCCAGCAGTCCCCAACTGGCGCACAGATACTATGGCTACACCTTC CASSPQLAHRYYGYTF
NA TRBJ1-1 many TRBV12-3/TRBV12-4 TGTGCCAGCAGGGACGGAAATGTGAACACTGAAGCTTTCTTT CASRDGNVNTEAFF
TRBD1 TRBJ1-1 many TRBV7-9 TGTGCCAGCAGCCCCGGACAGGGCCACACTGAAGCTTTCTTT CASSPGQGHTEAFF
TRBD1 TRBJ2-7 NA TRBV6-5 TGTGCCAGCAGTTATACAGGGGGCGGGTCCGAGCAGTACTTC CASSYTGGGSEQYF
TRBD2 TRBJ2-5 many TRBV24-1 TGTGCCACCAGTGTCCCTAGCGGGAGTAGAGAGACCCAGTACTTC CATSVPSGSRETQYF
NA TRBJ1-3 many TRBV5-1 TGCGCCAGCAGCGGGGAGAATGGAAACACCATATATTTT CASSGENGNTIYF
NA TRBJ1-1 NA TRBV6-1 TGTGCCACTCGGGCCAGTCTCTCGGAGGCTTTCTTT CATRASLSEAFF
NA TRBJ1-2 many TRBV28 TGTGCTCTCACCCCTTTGGGCCATACTGACTACACCTTC CALTPLGHTDYTF
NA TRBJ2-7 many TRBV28 TGTGCCAGCACAAGCGGAGACCGATCCTACGAGCAGTACTTC CASTSGDRSYEQYF